This T cell receptor (beta chain) is from a study of T-cell memory formation after mild COVID-19. This clonotype was counted at least ten times. TCRdb passed the 5' RACE reads through MiXCR, listing each CDR3 protein once. The sample includes around 200,000 distinct CDR3 sequences, about 10% of them seen just once. There are 15 residues in the CDR3. Germline lookup yields CDR1 SGHNT and CDR2 YYREEE (reference sequence). Losses at the gene ends were 3 bases for V and 4 bases for J; bases not matched to a gene: 3. Sequencing was carried out using PBMCs or a T cell subset sorted from them (not recorded which). The gene calls are TRBV5-4 and TRBJ2-2, with TRBD1 matching over 10 bases. The clonotype was recovered from a man aged 18 to 29 who had mild COVID-19 (a few samples of this study predate the infection). Cell type and time point are not known. The CDR3 coding sequence is TGTGCCAGCAGCTCCGGGACAGGGGCCACCGGGGAGCTGTTTTTT. This codes for CASSSGTGATGELFF.